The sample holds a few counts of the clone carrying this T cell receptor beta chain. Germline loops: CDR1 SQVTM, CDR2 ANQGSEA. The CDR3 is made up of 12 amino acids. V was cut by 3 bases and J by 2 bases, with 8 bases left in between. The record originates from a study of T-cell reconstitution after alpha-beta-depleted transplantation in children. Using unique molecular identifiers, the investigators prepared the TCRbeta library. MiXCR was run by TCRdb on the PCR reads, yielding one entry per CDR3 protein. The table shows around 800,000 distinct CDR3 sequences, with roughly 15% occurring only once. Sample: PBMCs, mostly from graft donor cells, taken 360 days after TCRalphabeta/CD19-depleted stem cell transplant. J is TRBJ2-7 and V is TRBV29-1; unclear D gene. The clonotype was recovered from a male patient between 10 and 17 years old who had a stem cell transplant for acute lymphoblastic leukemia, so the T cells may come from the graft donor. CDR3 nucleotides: TGCAGCGTTGATCAAGGCCCCTACGAGCAGTACTTC. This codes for CSVDQGPYEQYF.